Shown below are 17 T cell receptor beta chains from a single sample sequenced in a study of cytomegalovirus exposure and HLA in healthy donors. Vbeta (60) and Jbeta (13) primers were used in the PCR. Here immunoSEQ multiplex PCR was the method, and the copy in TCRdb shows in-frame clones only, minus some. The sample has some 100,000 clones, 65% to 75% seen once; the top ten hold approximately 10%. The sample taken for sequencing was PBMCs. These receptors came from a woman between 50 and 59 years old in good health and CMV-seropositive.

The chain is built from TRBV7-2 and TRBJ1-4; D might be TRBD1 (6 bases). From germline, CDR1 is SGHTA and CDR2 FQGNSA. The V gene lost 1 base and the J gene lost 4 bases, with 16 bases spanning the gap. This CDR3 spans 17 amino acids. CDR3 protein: CASSLGLWGRGNEKLFF. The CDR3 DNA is TGTGCCAGCAGCTTAGGGCTCTGGGGCAGGGGTAATGAAAAACTGTTTTTT.

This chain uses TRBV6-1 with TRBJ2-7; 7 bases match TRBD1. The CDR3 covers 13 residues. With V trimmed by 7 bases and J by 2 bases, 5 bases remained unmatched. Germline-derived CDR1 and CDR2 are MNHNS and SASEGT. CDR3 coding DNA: TGTGCCAGCATTAGGGACAGCGCCTACGAGCAGTACTTC. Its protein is CASIRDSAYEQYF.

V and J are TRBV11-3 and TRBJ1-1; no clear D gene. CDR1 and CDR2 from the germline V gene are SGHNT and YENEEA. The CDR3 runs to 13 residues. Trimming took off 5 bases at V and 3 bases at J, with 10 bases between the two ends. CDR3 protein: CASSLGRYTEAFF. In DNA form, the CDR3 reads TGTGCCAGCAGCCTCGGTCGGTACACTGAAGCTTTCTTT.

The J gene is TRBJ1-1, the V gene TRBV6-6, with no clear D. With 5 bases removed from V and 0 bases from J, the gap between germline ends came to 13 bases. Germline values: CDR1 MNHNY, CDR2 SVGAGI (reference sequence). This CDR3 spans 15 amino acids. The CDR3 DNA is TGTGCCAGCAGTACGGGAAAAGCCATGAACACTGAAGCTTTCTTT. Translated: CASSTGKAMNTEAFF.

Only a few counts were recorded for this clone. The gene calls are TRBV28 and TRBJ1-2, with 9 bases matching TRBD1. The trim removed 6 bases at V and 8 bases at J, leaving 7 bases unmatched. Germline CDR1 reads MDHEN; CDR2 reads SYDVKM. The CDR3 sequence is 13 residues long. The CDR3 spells CASSSTGGRGYTF. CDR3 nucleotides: TGTGCCAGCAGCTCGACAGGGGGGCGAGGCTACACCTTC.

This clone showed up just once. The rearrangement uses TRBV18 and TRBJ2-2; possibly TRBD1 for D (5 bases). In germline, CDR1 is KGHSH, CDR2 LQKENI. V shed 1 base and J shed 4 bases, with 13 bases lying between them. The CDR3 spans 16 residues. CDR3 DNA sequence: TGTGCCAGCTCACCACTCCAAGGGGTGGGCACCGGGGAGCTGTTTTTT. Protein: CASSPLQGVGTGELFF.

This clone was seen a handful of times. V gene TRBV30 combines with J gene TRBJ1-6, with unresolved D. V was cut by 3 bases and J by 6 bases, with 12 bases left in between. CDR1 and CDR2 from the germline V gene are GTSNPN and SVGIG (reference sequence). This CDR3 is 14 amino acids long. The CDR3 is CAWSPREFNSPLHF. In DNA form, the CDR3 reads TGTGCCTGGAGCCCCCGGGAATTTAATTCACCCCTCCACTTT.

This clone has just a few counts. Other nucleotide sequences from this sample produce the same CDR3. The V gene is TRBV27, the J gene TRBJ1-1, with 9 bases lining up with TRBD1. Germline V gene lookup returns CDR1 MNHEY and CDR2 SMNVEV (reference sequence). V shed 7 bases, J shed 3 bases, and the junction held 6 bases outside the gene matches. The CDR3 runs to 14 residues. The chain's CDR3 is CASIPQGAHTEAFF. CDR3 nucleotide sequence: TGTGCCAGCATCCCACAGGGGGCGCACACTGAAGCTTTCTTT.

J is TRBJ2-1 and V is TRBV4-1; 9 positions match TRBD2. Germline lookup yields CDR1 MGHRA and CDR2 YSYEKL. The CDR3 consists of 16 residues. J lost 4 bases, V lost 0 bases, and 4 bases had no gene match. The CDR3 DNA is TGCGCCAGCAGCCAAGAGGGGACTAGCCAGTACAATGAGCAGTTCTTC. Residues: CASSQEGTSQYNEQFF.

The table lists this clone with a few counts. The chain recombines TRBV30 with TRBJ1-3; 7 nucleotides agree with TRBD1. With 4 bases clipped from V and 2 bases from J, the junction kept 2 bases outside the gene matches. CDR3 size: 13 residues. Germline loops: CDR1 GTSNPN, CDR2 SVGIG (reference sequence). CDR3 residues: CAWTTGTGNTIYF. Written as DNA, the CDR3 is TGTGCCTGGACGACAGGGACTGGAAACACCATATATTTT.

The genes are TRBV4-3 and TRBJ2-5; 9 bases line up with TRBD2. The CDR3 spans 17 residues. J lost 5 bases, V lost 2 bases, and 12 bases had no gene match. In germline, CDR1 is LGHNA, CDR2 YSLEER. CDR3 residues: CASSQQWLAGSRETQYF. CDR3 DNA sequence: TGCGCCAGCAGCCAACAATGGCTAGCGGGGTCCCGGGAGACCCAGTACTTC.

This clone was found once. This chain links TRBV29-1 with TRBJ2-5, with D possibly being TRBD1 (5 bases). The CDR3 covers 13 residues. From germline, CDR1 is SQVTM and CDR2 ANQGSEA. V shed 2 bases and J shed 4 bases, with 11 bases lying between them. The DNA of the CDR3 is TGCAGCGTTGAAAAGGGGCGCCGAGAGACCCAGTACTTC. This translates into CSVEKGRRETQYF.

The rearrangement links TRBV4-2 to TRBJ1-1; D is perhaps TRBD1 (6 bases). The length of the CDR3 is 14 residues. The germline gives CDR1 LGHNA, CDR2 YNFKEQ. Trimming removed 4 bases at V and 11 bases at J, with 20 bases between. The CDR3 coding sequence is TGTGCCAGCAGCCCCGAAACAGGGTGGGGTAGGGCTTTCTTT. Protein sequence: CASSPETGWGRAFF.

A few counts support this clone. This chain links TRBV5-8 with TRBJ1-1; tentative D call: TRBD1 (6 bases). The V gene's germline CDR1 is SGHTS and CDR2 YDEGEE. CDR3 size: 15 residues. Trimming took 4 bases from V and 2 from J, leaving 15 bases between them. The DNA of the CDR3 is TGTGCCAGCAGCGTTCCCAGGGGCGCTAACACTGAAGCTTTCTTT. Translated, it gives CASSVPRGANTEAFF. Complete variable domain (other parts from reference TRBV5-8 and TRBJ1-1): EAGVTQSPTHLIKTRGQQATLRCSPISGHTSVYWYQQALGLGLQFLLWYDEGEERNRGNFPPRFSGRQFPNYSSELNVNALELEDSALYLCASSVPRGANTEAFFGQGTRLTVV.

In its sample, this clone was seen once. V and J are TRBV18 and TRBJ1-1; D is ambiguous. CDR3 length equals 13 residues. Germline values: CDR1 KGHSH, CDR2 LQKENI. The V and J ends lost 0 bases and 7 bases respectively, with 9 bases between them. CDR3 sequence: CASSPPRGIEAFF. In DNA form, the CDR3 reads TGTGCCAGCTCACCACCGAGAGGGATTGAAGCTTTCTTT. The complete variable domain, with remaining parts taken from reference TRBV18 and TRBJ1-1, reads NAGVMQNPRHLVRRRGQEARLRCSPMKGHSHVYWYRQLPEEGLKFMVYLQKENIIDESGMPKERFSAEFPKEGPSILRIQQVVRGDSAAYFCASSPPRGIEAFFGQGTRLTVV.

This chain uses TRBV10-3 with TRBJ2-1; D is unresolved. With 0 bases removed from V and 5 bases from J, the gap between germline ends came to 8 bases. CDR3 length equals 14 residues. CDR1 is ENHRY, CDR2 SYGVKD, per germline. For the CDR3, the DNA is TGTGCCATCAGTGAGTCGCGTAGAAACAATGAGCAGTTCTTC. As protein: CAISESRRNNEQFF.

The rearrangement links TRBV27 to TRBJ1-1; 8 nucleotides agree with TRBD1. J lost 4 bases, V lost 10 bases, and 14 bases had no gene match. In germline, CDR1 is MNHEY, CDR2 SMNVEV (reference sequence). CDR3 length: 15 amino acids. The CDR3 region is CATYRAGGMGTEAFF. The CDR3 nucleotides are TGTGCCACCTACCGGGCAGGGGGCATGGGCACTGAAGCTTTCTTT.